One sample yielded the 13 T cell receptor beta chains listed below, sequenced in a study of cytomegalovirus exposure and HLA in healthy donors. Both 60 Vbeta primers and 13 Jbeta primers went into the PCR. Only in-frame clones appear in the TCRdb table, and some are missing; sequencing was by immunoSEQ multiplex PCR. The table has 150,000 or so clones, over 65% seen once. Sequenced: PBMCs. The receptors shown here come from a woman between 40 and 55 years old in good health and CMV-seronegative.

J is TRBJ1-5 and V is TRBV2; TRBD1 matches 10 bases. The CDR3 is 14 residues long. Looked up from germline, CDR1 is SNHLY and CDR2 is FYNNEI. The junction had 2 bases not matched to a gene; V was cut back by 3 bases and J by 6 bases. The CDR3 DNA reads TGTGCCAGCAGTGACCGGACAGGGGGTCAGCCCCAGCATTTT. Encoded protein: CASSDRTGGQPQHF.

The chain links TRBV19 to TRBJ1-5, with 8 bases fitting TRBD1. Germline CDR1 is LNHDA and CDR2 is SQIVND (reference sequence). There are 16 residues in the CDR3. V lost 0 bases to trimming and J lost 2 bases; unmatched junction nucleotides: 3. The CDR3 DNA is TGTGCCAGTAGTATAGATCAGGGGGCCCGCAATCAGCCCCAGCATTTT. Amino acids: CASSIDQGARNQPQHF.

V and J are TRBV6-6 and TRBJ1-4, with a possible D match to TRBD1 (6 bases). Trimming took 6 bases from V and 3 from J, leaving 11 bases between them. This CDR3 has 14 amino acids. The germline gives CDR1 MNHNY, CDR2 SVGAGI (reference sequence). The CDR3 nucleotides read TGTGCCAGCAGACAGGGAAATCCTAATGAAAAACTGTTTTTT. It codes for CASRQGNPNEKLFF.

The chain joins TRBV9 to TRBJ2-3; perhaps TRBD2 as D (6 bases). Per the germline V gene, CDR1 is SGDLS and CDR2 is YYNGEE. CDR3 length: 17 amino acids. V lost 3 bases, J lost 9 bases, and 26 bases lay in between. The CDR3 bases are TGTGCCAGCAGCGCTGGGATTGTAGGCCCTGCACGGGGGACGCAGTATTTT. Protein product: CASSAGIVGPARGTQYF. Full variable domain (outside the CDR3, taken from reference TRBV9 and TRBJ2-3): DSGVTQTPKHLITATGQRVTLRCSPRSGDLSVYWYQQSLDQGLQFLIQYYNGEERAKGNILERFSAQQFPDLHSELNLSSLELGDSALYFCASSAGIVGPARGTQYFGPGTRLTVL.

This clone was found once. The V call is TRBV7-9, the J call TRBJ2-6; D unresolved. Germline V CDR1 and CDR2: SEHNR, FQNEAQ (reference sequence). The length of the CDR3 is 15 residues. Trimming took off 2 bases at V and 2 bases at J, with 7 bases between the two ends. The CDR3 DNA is TGTGCCAGCAGCTTACCCTCAGCTGGGGCCAACGTCCTGACTTTC. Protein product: CASSLPSAGANVLTF. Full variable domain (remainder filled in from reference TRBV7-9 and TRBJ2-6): DTGVSQNPRHKITKRGQNVTFRCDPISEHNRLYWYRQTLGQGPEFLTYFQNEAQLEKSRLLSDRFSAERPKGSFSTLEIQRTEQGDSAMYLCASSLPSAGANVLTFGAGSRLTVL.

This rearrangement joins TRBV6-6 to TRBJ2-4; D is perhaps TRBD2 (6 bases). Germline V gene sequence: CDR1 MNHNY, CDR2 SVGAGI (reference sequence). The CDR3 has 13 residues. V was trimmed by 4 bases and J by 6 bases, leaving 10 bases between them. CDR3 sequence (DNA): TGTGCCAGCAGTTTCCAGGGAGGAAACATTCAGTACTTC. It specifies CASSFQGGNIQYF.

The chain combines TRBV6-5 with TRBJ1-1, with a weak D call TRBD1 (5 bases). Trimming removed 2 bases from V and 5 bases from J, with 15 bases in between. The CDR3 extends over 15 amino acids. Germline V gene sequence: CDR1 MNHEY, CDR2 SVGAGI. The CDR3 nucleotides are TGTGCCAGCAGTTACGGCTCGGGGGGATTTACTGAAGCTTTCTTT. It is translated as CASSYGSGGFTEAFF.

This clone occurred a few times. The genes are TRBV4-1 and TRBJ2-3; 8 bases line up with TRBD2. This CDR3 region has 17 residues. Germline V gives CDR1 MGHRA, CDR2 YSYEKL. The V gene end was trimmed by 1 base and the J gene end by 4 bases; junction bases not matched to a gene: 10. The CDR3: CASSQAPGTRDADTQYF. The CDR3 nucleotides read TGCGCCAGCAGCCAAGCCCCCGGGACTAGGGACGCAGATACGCAGTATTTT.

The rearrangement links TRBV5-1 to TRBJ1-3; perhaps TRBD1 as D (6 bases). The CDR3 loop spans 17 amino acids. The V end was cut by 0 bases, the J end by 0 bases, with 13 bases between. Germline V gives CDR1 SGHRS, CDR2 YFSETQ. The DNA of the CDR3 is TGCGCCAGCAGCTTGGACAGAGTACAGGGCTCTGGAAACACCATATATTTT. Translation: CASSLDRVQGSGNTIYF.

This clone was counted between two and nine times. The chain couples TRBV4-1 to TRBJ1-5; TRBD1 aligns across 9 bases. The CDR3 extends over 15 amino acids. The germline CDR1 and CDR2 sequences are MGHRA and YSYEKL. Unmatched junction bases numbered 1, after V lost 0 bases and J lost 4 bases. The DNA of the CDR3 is TGCGCCAGCAGCCAAGACGGGACAGGGAATCAGCCCCAGCATTTT. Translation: CASSQDGTGNQPQHF.

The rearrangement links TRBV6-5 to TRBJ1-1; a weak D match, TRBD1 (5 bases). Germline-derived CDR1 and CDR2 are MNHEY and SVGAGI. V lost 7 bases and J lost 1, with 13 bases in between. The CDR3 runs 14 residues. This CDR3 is CASTQGPGNTEAFF. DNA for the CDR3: TGTGCCAGCACCCAGGGTCCAGGGAACACTGAAGCTTTCTTT.

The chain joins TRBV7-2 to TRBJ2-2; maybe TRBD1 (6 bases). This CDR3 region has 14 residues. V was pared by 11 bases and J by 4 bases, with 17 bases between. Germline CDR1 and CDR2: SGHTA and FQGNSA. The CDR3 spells CAAQQGRFTGELFF. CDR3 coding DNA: TGTGCCGCTCAACAGGGCCGGTTCACCGGGGAGCTGTTTTTT.

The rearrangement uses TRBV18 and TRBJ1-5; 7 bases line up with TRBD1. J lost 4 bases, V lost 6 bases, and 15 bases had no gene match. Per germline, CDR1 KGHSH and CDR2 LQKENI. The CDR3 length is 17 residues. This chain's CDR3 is CASSRETGSPKNQPQHF. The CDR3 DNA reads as TGTGCCAGCTCTCGAGAGACAGGGTCCCCAAAAAATCAGCCCCAGCATTTT. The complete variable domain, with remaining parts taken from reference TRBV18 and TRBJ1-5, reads NAGVMQNPRHLVRRRGQEARLRCSPMKGHSHVYWYRQLPEEGLKFMVYLQKENIIDESGMPKERFSAEFPKEGPSILRIQQVVRGDSAAYFCASSRETGSPKNQPQHFGDGTRLSIL.